At least ten counts were recorded for the clone carrying this TCR beta chain. Its antigen is unknown. From germline, CDR1 is SEHNR and CDR2 FQNEAQ (reference sequence). The CDR3 loop spans 14 amino acids. J lost 8 bases, V lost 5 bases, and 3 bases had no gene match. The sample comes from a study of T cells in Graves' hyperthyroidism and ophthalmopathy. Study-wide results and caveats: A model using 13 V-J features told ophthalmopathy apart from stable hyperthyroidism. In the blood, most expanded thyroid clonotypes above 0.001 appeared as well. Before onset, by a median of 6.5 months, the model predicted ophthalmopathy.

From RNA transcripts, TCR beta CDR3 regions were amplified. The study used the HTBI primer set for a first-round RT-PCR of the TCR CDR3. TCRdb analysed the multiplex PCR reads with MiXCR anew, one entry per CDR3 protein. Of 550,000 to 600,000 distinct CDR3 sequences in the sample, around 42% were seen once. Diagnosis rested on symptoms, serum thyroxine and TRAb, thyroid ultrasound, and orbital computed tomography. The source material was peripheral blood or thyroid tissue (not recorded which). The TCR originated in an adult woman with Graves' disease, either hyperthyroidism or ophthalmopathy (not recorded which). This chain connects TRBV7-9 to TRBJ1-6, with TRBD1 matching over 10 bases. Here the CDR3 DNA reads TGTGCCAGCAGCCGACAGGGGGCCGATTCACCCCTCCACTTT. Amino acids: CASSRQGADSPLHF.